Below, 21 T cell receptor beta chains from the same sample are listed, as sequenced in a study of human T cells and chemical hapten exposure. For the library, individual cDNA molecules each received unique molecular identifiers. TCRdb itself ran the reads through MiXCR, one entry per CDR3 protein. The sample lists around 120,000 distinct CDR3 sequences, over 7% occurring once. Blood, whole and unfractionated, served as the source for total RNA extraction. Sequencing was performed on whole blood. The source of these receptors is a human donor in good health. Some clones in this sample may be carry-over from other donors' samples.

This clonotype was seen a few times. This rearrangement joins TRBV20-1 to TRBJ1-2; 7 bases are shared with TRBD1. V shed 0 bases and J 4 bases; nucleotides not matched to a gene: 5. The length of the CDR3 is 14 residues. The V gene's germline CDR1 is DFQATT and CDR2 SNEGSKA (reference sequence). The CDR3 sequence is CSARDVGQIYGYTF. The CDR3 DNA reads TGCAGTGCTAGAGATGTGGGACAGATCTATGGCTACACCTTC.

Comment on this clonotype: A clone one base away is much larger, so this may be a read error. This chain joins TRBV20-1 and TRBJ1-2; D call uncertain. The CDR3 covers 10 residues. Per the germline V gene, CDR1 is DFQATT and CDR2 is SNEGSKA (reference sequence). The CDR3 loop is CCASFAGYTF. In DNA form, the CDR3 reads TGCTGTGCTAGCTTTGCTGGCTACACCTTC.

This clonotype was counted ten times or more. This sequence joins TRBV5-5 and TRBJ2-1; TRBD1 or TRBD2 may be the D gene (7 bases each). Trimming cost V 2 bases and J 2 bases, with 17 bases left between them. The CDR3 has 17 amino acids. CDR1 SGHKS and CDR2 YYEKEE come from the germline V gene (reference sequence). CDR3 nucleotide sequence: TGTGCCAGCAGCTTTAGCGGGCAGGGGGAGGCCTACAATGAGCAGTTCTTC. Its protein is CASSFSGQGEAYNEQFF.

The V call is TRBV5-1, the J call TRBJ2-2, with 7 bases identical to TRBD1. The CDR3 is made up of 15 amino acids. The junction had 6 bases not matched to a gene; V was cut back by 3 bases and J by 4 bases. CDR1 SGHRS and CDR2 YFSETQ come from the germline V gene. CDR3 in DNA: TGCGCCAGCAGCTCCGACAGGGCGGGCACCGGGGAGCTGTTTTTT. Translated: CASSSDRAGTGELFF.

Details on this clonotype: A much larger clonotype is one base distant, so this may be a read error. It is likely a read error, because the conserved phenylalanine at the end of the CDR3 is missing. This chain uses TRBV7-6 with TRBJ2-7; no firm D call. CDR1 is SGHVS and CDR2 is FNYEAQ in the germline V gene. There are 13 residues in the CDR3. The V gene lost 1 base and the J gene lost 2 bases, with 6 bases spanning the gap. CDR3 residues: CASSLVGTYEQYS. The CDR3 DNA sequence: TGTGCCAGCAGCTTAGTCGGCACCTACGAGCAGTACTCC.

The rearrangement uses TRBV6-6 and TRBJ1-1; D gene uncertain. Germline CDR1 is MNHNY and CDR2 is SVGAGI (reference sequence). The CDR3 spans 14 residues. The V end lost 6 bases, the J end lost 5 bases, and 16 bases lay between the germline ends. The CDR3 sequence is CASSPEARGTEAFF. CDR3 coding DNA: TGTGCCAGCAGCCCCGAGGCCCGAGGGACTGAAGCTTTCTTT.

The CDR3: CAWSWGSSYNEQFF. CDR3 nucleotides: TGTGCCTGGAGTTGGGGGAGCTCCTACAATGAGCAGTTCTTC. The gene calls are TRBV30 and TRBJ2-1; D may be TRBD1 or TRBD2 (5 bases each). The ends were cut back, 2 bases at V and 0 bases at J, with 8 bases in the middle. Germline assignment: CDR1 GTSNPN and CDR2 SVGIG (reference sequence). The CDR3 spans 14 residues. Together with reference TRBV30 and TRBJ2-1, the CDR3 gives the full variable domain: SQTIHQWPATLVQPVGSPLSLECTVEGTSNPNLYWYRQAAGRGLQLLFYSVGIGQISSEVPQNLSASRPQDRQFILSSKKLLLSDSGFYLCAWSWGSSYNEQFFGPGTRLTVL.

This clonotype came up many times. This sequence joins TRBV5-1 and TRBJ2-1, with D hard to call. The germline CDR1 and CDR2 sequences are SGHRS and YFSETQ. CDR3 length: 14 amino acids. The ends were cut back, 0 bases at V and 5 bases at J, with 9 bases in the middle. CDR3 DNA: TGCGCCAGCAGCTTGGTCCTAGTAGACAATGAGCAGTTCTTC. Protein product: CASSLVLVDNEQFF.

This clonotype has at least ten counts. The chain recombines TRBV5-5 with TRBJ2-1, with 9 nucleotides matching TRBD1. The CDR3 runs to 17 residues. Germline CDR1 reads SGHKS; CDR2 reads YYEKEE (reference sequence). V dropped 3 bases and J dropped 9; count of bases not matched to a gene: 16. CDR3 nucleotide sequence: TGTGCCAGCAGCTCAAACGTACAGGGGGCAGCTTACGGTGAGCAGTTCTTC. It is translated as CASSSNVQGAAYGEQFF. The full variable domain, rest sourced from reference TRBV5-5 and TRBJ2-1, is DAGVTQSPTHLIKTRGQQVTLRCSPISGHKSVSWYQQVLGQGPQFIFQYYEKEERGRGNFPDRFSARQFPNYSSELNVNALLLGDSALYLCASSSNVQGAAYGEQFFGPGTRLTVL.

This sequence joins TRBV7-9 and TRBJ2-2; 8 bases align to TRBD2. CDR3 length equals 15 residues. V was clipped by 3 bases and J by 2 bases; unmatched bases: 2. The germline CDR1 and CDR2 sequences are SEHNR and FQNEAQ (reference sequence). The CDR3 DNA reads TGTGCCAGCAGCTTCTTAGCGGGAAACACCGGGGAGCTGTTTTTT. As protein: CASSFLAGNTGELFF.

The chain links TRBV29-1 to TRBJ2-1, with TRBD2 matching 10 bases. The CDR3 contains 15 residues. Per the germline V gene, CDR1 is SQVTM and CDR2 is ANQGSEA. Trimming removed 3 bases from V and 5 bases from J; junction bases left unmatched: 7. CDR3 protein: CSVDVAGGSNNEQFF. In DNA, the CDR3 is TGCAGCGTTGACGTAGCGGGGGGTTCCAACAATGAGCAGTTCTTC.

This clonotype was found many times. The J gene is TRBJ2-4, the V gene TRBV29-1; D is possibly TRBD2 (6 bases). V was shortened by 0 bases and J by 1 base, with 7 bases between the two germline ends. This CDR3 region has 14 residues. Germline V gene sequence: CDR1 SQVTM, CDR2 ANQGSEA. This chain's CDR3 is CSVEDGGAKNIQYF. CDR3 bases: TGCAGCGTTGAAGATGGGGGGGCCAAAAACATTCAGTACTTC.

J is TRBJ2-2 and V is TRBV4-1; 9 bases are shared with TRBD2. Losses at the gene ends were 0 bases for V and 2 bases for J; bases not matched to a gene: 7. CDR3 length equals 18 residues. Looked up from germline, CDR1 is MGHRA and CDR2 is YSYEKL. The CDR3 here is CASSQDKGLARNTGELFF. The CDR3 DNA sequence: TGCGCCAGCAGCCAAGATAAGGGACTAGCCCGCAACACCGGGGAGCTGTTTTTT.

The chain is built from TRBV12-5 and TRBJ2-1; 11 bases are a match to TRBD2. Trimming removed 3 bases from V and 10 bases from J; junction bases left unmatched: 8. The CDR3 spans 15 residues. Per germline, CDR1 LGHNT and CDR2 FRNRAP. CDR3 region: CASGLGLAGGEEQFF. For the CDR3, the DNA is TGTGCTAGTGGTTTAGGCCTAGCGGGAGGAGAGGAGCAGTTCTTC.

Many counts were recorded for this clonotype. The rearrangement joins TRBV5-1 to TRBJ2-1; 9 bases map to TRBD2. The CDR3 consists of 15 residues. The trim removed 0 bases at V and 8 bases at J, leaving 6 bases unmatched. The V gene's germline CDR1 is SGHRS and CDR2 YFSETQ. CDR3 coding DNA: TGCGCCAGCAGCTTGGTAGCGGGAGCAGTAGATGAGCAGTTCTTC. This sequence encodes CASSLVAGAVDEQFF.

The chain combines TRBV11-1 with TRBJ2-3, with D unclear. V lost 1 base to trimming and J lost 6 bases, with 17 bases between them. Germline V gene data show CDR1 as SGHAT and CDR2 as FQDESV (reference sequence). The CDR3 runs to 16 residues. The CDR3 region is CASSLETWDNVDTQYF. The DNA for the CDR3 is TGTGCCAGCAGCTTAGAAACTTGGGATAACGTGGATACGCAGTATTTT.

This clonotype has ten or more counts. The rearrangement links TRBV4-1 to TRBJ1-1, with a tentative D call TRBD1 (6 bases). Germline V gene sequence: CDR1 MGHRA, CDR2 YSYEKL. The CDR3 has 15 residues. The ends were cut back, 0 bases at V and 0 bases at J, with 8 bases in the middle. DNA of the CDR3: TGCGCCAGCAGCCAAGAGGACAGTCTGAACACTGAAGCTTTCTTT. Translated, it gives CASSQEDSLNTEAFF.

This clonotype has only a few counts. The chain links TRBV6-2 or TRBV6-3 to TRBJ1-1; D perhaps matches TRBD1 (5 bases). With 4 bases removed from V and 5 bases from J, the gap between germline ends came to 14 bases. The length of the CDR3 is 14 residues. Germline CDR1 is MNHEY and CDR2 is SVGEGT. The CDR3 sequence: CASSFGDGWTEAFF. CDR3 bases: TGTGCCAGCAGTTTCGGGGACGGTTGGACTGAAGCTTTCTTT.

This chain joins TRBV9 and TRBJ2-1, with 7 nucleotides matching TRBD1. The CDR3 contains 15 residues. Germline-derived CDR1 and CDR2 are SGDLS and YYNGEE. J was trimmed by 0 bases and V by 3 bases; bases with no gene match: 3. As DNA, the CDR3 is TGTGCCAGCAGCGAGGGACAGAGCTCCTACAATGAGCAGTTCTTC. This translates into CASSEGQSSYNEQFF.

This clonotype has just a few counts. This chain uses TRBV12-3 or TRBV12-4 with TRBJ2-3; the match to TRBD1 covers 11 bases. The length of the CDR3 is 15 residues. V was clipped by 6 bases and J by 2 bases; unmatched bases: 4. CDR3 bases: TGTGCCAGCAGCCTGGGACAGGGGGACACAGATACGCAGTATTTT. It yields the protein CASSLGQGDTDTQYF.

This clonotype was seen at least ten times. The chain employs TRBV29-1 and TRBJ2-2; tentatively, D is TRBD1 or TRBD2 (5 bases each). The length of the CDR3 is 14 residues. Germline CDR1 is SQVTM and CDR2 is ANQGSEA. V was cut by 1 base and J by 3 bases, with 9 bases left in between. The CDR3 sequence is CSVEAGTHTGELFF. The CDR3, as DNA: TGCAGCGTTGAAGCCGGGACCCACACCGGGGAGCTGTTTTTT.